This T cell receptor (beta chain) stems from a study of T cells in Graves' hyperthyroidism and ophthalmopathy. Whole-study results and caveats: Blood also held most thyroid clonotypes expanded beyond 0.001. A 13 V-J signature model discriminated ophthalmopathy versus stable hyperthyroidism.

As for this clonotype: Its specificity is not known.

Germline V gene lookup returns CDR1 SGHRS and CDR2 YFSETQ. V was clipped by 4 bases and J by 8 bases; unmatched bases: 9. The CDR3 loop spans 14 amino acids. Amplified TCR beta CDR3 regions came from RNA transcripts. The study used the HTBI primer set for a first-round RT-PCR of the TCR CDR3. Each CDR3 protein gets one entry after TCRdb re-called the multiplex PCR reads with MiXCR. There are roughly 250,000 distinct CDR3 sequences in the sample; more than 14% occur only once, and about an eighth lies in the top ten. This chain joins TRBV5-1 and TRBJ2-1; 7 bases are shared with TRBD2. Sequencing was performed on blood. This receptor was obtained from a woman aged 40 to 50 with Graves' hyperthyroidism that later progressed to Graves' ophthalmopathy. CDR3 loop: CASSDLGAGDEQFF. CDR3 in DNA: TGCGCCAGCAGCGACCTGGGTGCGGGAGATGAGCAGTTCTTC.